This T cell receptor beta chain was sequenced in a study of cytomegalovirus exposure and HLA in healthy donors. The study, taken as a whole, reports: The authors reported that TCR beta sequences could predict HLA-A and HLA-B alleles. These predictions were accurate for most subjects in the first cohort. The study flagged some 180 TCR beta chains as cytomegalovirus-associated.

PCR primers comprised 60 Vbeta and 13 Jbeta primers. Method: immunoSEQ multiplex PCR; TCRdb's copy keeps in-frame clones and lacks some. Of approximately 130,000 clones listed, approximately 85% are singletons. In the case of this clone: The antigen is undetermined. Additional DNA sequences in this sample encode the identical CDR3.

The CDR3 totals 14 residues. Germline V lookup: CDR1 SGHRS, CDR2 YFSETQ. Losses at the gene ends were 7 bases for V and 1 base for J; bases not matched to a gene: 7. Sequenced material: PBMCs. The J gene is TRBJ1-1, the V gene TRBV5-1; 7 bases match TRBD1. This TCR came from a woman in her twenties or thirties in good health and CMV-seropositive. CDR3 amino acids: CASSLDRTNTEAFF. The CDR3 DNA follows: TGCGCCAGCTCCTTGGACAGGACGAACACTGAAGCTTTCTTT. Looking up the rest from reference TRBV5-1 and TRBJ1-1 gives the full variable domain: KAGVTQTPRYLIKTRGQQVTLSCSPISGHRSVSWYQQTPGQGLQFLFEYFSETQRNKGNFPGRFSGRQFSNSRSEMNVSTLELGDSALYLCASSLDRTNTEAFFGQGTRLTVV.